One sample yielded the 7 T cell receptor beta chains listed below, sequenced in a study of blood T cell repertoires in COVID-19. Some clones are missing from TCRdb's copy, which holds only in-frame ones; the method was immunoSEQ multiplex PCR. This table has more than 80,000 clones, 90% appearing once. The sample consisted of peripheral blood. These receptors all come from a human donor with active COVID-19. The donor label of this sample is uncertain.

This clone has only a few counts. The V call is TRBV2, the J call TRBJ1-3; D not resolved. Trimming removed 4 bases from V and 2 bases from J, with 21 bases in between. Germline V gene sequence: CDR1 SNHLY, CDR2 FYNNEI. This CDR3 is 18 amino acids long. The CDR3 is CASSASVPGASPGNTIYF. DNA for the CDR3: TGTGCCAGCAGTGCTTCCGTACCCGGAGCGTCACCTGGAAACACCATATATTTT.

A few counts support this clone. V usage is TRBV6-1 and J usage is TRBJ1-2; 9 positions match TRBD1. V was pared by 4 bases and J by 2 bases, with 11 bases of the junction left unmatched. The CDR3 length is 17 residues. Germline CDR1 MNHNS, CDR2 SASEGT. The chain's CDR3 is CASSGGYRGQINYGYTF. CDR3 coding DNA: TGTGCCAGCAGTGGCGGTTACAGGGGGCAAATAAACTATGGCTACACCTTC.

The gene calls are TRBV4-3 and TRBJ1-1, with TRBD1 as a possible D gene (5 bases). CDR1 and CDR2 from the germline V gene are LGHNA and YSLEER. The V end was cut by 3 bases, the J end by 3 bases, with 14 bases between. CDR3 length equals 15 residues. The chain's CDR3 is CASSQEVWGDTEAFF. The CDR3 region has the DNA TGCGCCAGCAGCCAGGAGGTGTGGGGGGACACTGAAGCTTTCTTT.

CDR3: CASTLAGGTYNEQFF. CDR3 sequence (DNA): TGTGCCAGCACTCTAGCGGGGGGGACTTACAATGAGCAGTTCTTC. This chain links TRBV27 with TRBJ2-1; 12 nucleotides agree with TRBD2. The CDR3 has 15 residues. In germline, CDR1 is MNHEY, CDR2 SMNVEV (reference sequence). Germline trimming cut 7 bases from V and 4 bases from J; bases unmatched to any gene: 5.

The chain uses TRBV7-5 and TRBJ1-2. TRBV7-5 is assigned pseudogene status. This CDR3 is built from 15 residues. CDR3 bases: TGTGTCAGAAGCTCTCGCGGGGAAGGGCCTCTTGGCTACACCTTC. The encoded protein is CVRSSRGEGPLGYTF.

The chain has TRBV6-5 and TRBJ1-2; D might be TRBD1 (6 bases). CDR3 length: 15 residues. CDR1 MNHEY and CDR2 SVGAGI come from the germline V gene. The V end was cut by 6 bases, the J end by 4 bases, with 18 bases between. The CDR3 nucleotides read TGTGCCAGCAGGATTGGACAGCCTGGCGGCTATGGCTACACCTTC. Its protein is CASRIGQPGGYGYTF.

The CDR3 DNA is TGTGCCAGCAGTTTGGCTGGGCGCGAGACCCAGTACTTC. It yields the protein CASSLAGRETQYF. The chain combines TRBV6-2 or TRBV6-3 with TRBJ2-5; D not resolved. V lost 4 bases and J 5 bases, leaving 11 bases between the germline ends. Germline-derived CDR1 and CDR2 are MNHEY and SVGEGT. The CDR3 runs to 13 residues.